This TCR beta chain was sequenced during a study of blood T cell repertoires in COVID-19. For the study at large: Spain, Italy and the United States supplied samples that represented acute and convalescent COVID-19. PBMCs, B-cell-depleted T cells, or T cells were the source of the cDNA or gDNA that made up the material.

The V gene's germline CDR1 is LNHNV and CDR2 YYDKDF (reference sequence). With V trimmed by 3 bases and J by 4 bases, 5 bases remained unmatched. This CDR3 contains 16 residues. Per the study methods: For nucleated cells, counts were estimated from reference gene primer amplification. TCRdb's table, derived via immunoSEQ multiplex PCR, lists solely in-frame clones and lacks some. V, J and clone size are taken as reported in that table, and D and trimming were inferred from the DNA itself. The sample includes some 100,000 clones, around four fifths of them seen just once. The sequenced sample consisted of peripheral blood. This receptor was taken from a man between 45 and 60 years old with active or convalescent COVID-19. The chain couples TRBV15 to TRBJ2-1; 11 bases fit TRBD1. CDR3 nucleotides: TGTGCCACCAGCAGGGAAGGGGACAGGGGGTACAATGAGCAGTTCTTC. Residues: CATSREGDRGYNEQFF.